This TCR beta chain stems from a study of CD4+ T cells in melanoma. Study-wide results and caveats: A reported correlation linked neoantigen-specific CD4+ T cells to CD8+, macrophage and B cell function. Diverse differentiation states were reported for melanoma neoantigen-specific CD4+ T cells.

This table comes from immunoSEQ multiplex PCR, and its TCRdb copy is limited to in-frame clones, with some not included. This sample has some 10,000 clones; approximately 70% occur once, and the top ten carry less than 20%. This clone is termed medium-sized. The antigen is unknown. The V end lost 1 base, the J end lost 7 bases, and 8 bases lay between the germline ends. The CDR3 has 14 amino acids. Germline assignment: CDR1 KGHSY and CDR2 FQNENV. The material sequenced was peripheral blood. The source of this sequence is a human donor with melanoma. The chain carries TRBV16 and TRBJ1-6, with D hard to call. The CDR3 DNA sequence: TGTGCCAGCAGCCAATGGGGAGGGAATTCACCCCTCCACTTT. It specifies CASSQWGGNSPLHF.